This T cell receptor (beta chain) emerged from a study of shared clonotypes between healthy human individuals. The trim removed 5 bases at V and 4 bases at J, leaving 8 bases unmatched. Germline V gives CDR1 MNHEY, CDR2 SMNVEV (reference sequence). The CDR3 sequence is 15 residues long. Only CD45RO-negative cells positively selected for CCR7 counted as naive CD8 cells, so terminally differentiated effector memory CD45RA+ cells were excluded. Healthy HIV-negative adults with no recent acute infections or vaccinations were recruited as donors. Here immunoSEQ multiplex PCR was the method, and the copy in TCRdb shows in-frame clones only, minus some. The repertoire includes about 820,000 clones, over 90% of them detected once, and under 30% sits in the top ten.

The rearrangement joins TRBV27 to TRBJ2-1; 7 bases map to TRBD2. Sequences were obtained from naive CD8+ T cells sorted from blood. The sequence was collected from a man aged 25-40 years in good health. The CDR3: CASSPVTSRYNEQFF. In DNA, the CDR3 is TGTGCCAGCAGTCCCGTGACTAGCCGTTACAATGAGCAGTTCTTC.